One sample yielded the 10 T cell receptor beta chains listed below, sequenced in a study of T cell repertoires in cytomegalovirus infection. TCRdb independently ran MiXCR on the reads; one entry per CDR3 protein. The sample includes about 900,000 distinct CDR3 sequences, around 29% of them seen just once. These receptors' antigens are unknown. The sample was cultured CD8+ T cells from PBMCs, taken from culture after CMV antigen stimulation. The origin of the receptors is a human donor in good health (CMV status not recorded). Some clones in this sample may be carry-over from other donors' samples.

The V and J genes are TRBV5-4 and TRBJ1-1; TRBD1 is a possible D gene (5 bases). CDR1 and CDR2 (germline): SGHNT, YYREEE (reference sequence). The CDR3 runs 17 residues. V dropped 0 bases and J dropped 3 bases, with 18 bases sitting between them. CDR3 in amino acids: CASSLGPEGIYYTEAFF. CDR3 nucleotides: TGTGCCAGCAGCTTGGGGCCAGAGGGGATATATTACACTGAAGCTTTCTTT. Full variable domain (rest looked up from reference TRBV5-4 and TRBJ1-1): ETGVTQSPTHLIKTRGQQVTLRCSSQSGHNTVSWYQQALGQGPQFIFQYYREEENGRGNFPPRFSGLQFPNYSSELNVNALELDDSALYLCASSLGPEGIYYTEAFFGQGTRLTVV.

The chain is built from TRBV6-2 or TRBV6-3 and TRBJ2-5; no firm D call. CDR3 length equals 13 residues. V was cut by 6 bases and J by 5 bases, with 13 bases left in between. The germline V gene encodes CDR1 MNHEY and CDR2 SVGEGT. The CDR3 loop reads CASSRLEMETQYF. The DNA for the CDR3 is TGTGCCAGCAGCCGACTGGAGATGGAGACCCAGTACTTC.

Of note for this clonotype: A much larger clone lies a single base off, so this may be a read error. The chain couples TRBV6-6 to TRBJ1-1, with no clear D. V lost 2 bases and J 2 bases, leaving 6 bases between the germline ends. The CDR3 consists of 13 residues. Germline V gene data show CDR1 as MNHNY and CDR2 as SVGAGI (reference sequence). CDR3 residues: CASSYNSNTEAFF. In DNA, the CDR3 is TGTGCCAGCAGTTACAACAGTAACACTGAAGCTTTCTTT.

This clonotype was seen just once. This may be a read error, as it is one base from a much larger clone. The genes are TRBV12-3 or TRBV12-4 and TRBJ2-1; no clear D. This CDR3 is built from 16 residues. CDR3 protein: CACSDPDTYYGTEQFF. CDR3 nucleotides: TGTGCCTGCAGTGACCCTGACACATACTATGGAACTGAGCAGTTCTTC.

This clonotype was counted ten times or more. A read error may account for a junction end that differs from germline. The chain employs TRBV4-1 and TRBJ2-1, with 12 bases lining up with TRBD2. This CDR3 is built from 16 residues. The germline gives CDR1 MGHRA, CDR2 YSYEKL. The CDR3 spells CASSQLAGGSYNEQFF. CDR3 sequence (DNA): TGTGCCAGCAGCCAACTAGCGGGGGGCTCCTACAATGAGCAGTTCTTC.

This clonotype was detected only once. The V and J genes are TRBV27 and TRBJ2-1; 7 nucleotides align to TRBD1. J lost 4 bases, V lost 5 bases, and 11 bases had no gene match. The CDR3 is made up of 16 amino acids. In germline, CDR1 is MNHEY, CDR2 SMNVEV (reference sequence). The DNA of the CDR3 is TGTGCCAGCAGTCCAGGACAGGTGGAAGGGTACAATGAGCAGTTCTTC. This encodes CASSPGQVEGYNEQFF.

This clonotype was observed many times. The chain employs TRBV6-5 and TRBJ1-5; TRBD1 aligns across 10 bases. The ends lost 6 bases at V and 6 bases at J; junction bases unmatched: 8. Per the germline V gene, CDR1 is MNHEY and CDR2 is SVGAGI. The CDR3 runs to 15 residues. In DNA form, the CDR3 reads TGTGCCAGCAGAAGCGGACAGGGGGAGAGTCAGCCCCAGCATTTT. This gives the protein CASRSGQGESQPQHF.

In this sample, this clonotype turned up a few times. One end of the junction fails to match germline, which may point to a read error. V gene TRBV10-2 combines with J gene TRBJ2-1; D is uncertain. The CDR3 length is 14 residues. Per germline, CDR1 WSHSY and CDR2 SAAADI. CDR3 protein: CASSELISNNEQFF. In DNA, the CDR3 is TGCGCCAGCAGTGAGTTGATCTCCAACAATGAGCAGTTCTTC.

This clonotype was seen at least ten times. The chain links TRBV6-2 or TRBV6-3 to TRBJ1-6; D is unresolved. V lost 3 bases and J 8 bases, leaving 14 bases between the germline ends. The germline V gene encodes CDR1 MNHEY and CDR2 SVGEGT. The CDR3 length is 15 residues. CDR3 sequence reads: CASSYSTDLDSPLHF. In nucleotides, the CDR3 is TGTGCCAGCAGTTATTCCACCGACCTGGATTCACCCCTCCACTTT.

This clonotype occurred a few times. The CDR3: CAPGGQGFEAFF. CDR3 coding DNA: TGTGCCCCCGGCGGACAGGGGTTTGAAGCTTTCTTT. This rearrangement joins TRBV2 to TRBJ1-1; 9 bases line up with TRBD1. The germline CDR1 and CDR2 sequences are SNHLY and FYNNEI. Unmatched junction bases numbered 8, after V lost 11 bases and J lost 7 bases. The CDR3 length is 12 residues. Combining the CDR3 with reference TRBV2 and TRBJ1-1 gives the whole variable domain EPEVTQTPSHQVTQMGQEVILRCVPISNHLYFYWYRQILGQKVEFLVSFYNNEISEKSEIFDDQFSVERPDGSNFTLKIRSTKLEDSAMYFCAPGGQGFEAFFGQGTRLTVV.